This T cell receptor beta chain was sequenced during a study of Tregs in tolerant kidney transplant recipients. This CDR3 region has 15 residues. Looked up from germline, CDR1 is LNHNV and CDR2 is YYDKDF (reference sequence). Sequencing used immunoSEQ multiplex PCR; TCRdb keeps in-frame clones, though not all of them. This table has around 63,000 clones, over 75% appearing once. Study results and limitations: Nucleotide sequences could not be compared across some patients' samples due to primer changes. This study did not directly address biological reproducibility.

For this clone: Antigen specificity is unknown.

The rearrangement uses TRBV15 and TRBJ2-5; 7 bases align to TRBD1. The DNA matches TRBJ2-7 better at its end, which makes the J call doubtful. This receptor was taken from a human donor who received a combined kidney and bone marrow transplant. The sequenced sample was Tregs from blood, obtained before the transplant. CDR3 DNA sequence: TGTGCCACCAGCAGTAGAACCGGGACAGCCTACGAGCAGTACTTC. Its protein is CATSSRTGTAYEQYF.